This is a list of T cell receptor beta chains from one sample in a study of CD8 T cells in Susac syndrome. TCRdb called the immunoSEQ multiplex PCR reads again in MiXCR, with one record for every CDR3 protein. The table lists 200,000 to 300,000 distinct CDR3 sequences, about 96% of them singletons. Sample: CD4+ T cells from PBMCs. The receptors stem from a human donor with Susac syndrome. CDR3s include the opening cysteine and the closing phenylalanine or tryptophan. A D gene is named only where the DNA matches it firmly. Size tells how often a clone was seen (once, few, many) or the class of an expanded clone, and some rows leave it out.

>NA|TRBJ1-2|12|TRBV12-3/TRBV12-4|NA
CASSYARRGYTF
TGTGCCAGCAGTTATGCCAGACGTGGCTACACCTTC
>once|TRBJ2-7|16|TRBV11-3|NA
CASSPSAGSGTYEQYF
TGTGCCAGCAGCCCGAGCGCGGGTAGCGGAACCTACGAGCAGTACTTC
>NA|TRBJ1-1|13|TRBV3-1|NA
CASLKGQNTEAFF
TGTGCCAGCCTTAAGGGCCAGAACACTGAAGCTTTCTTT
>NA|TRBJ1-1|17|TRBV4-1|TRBD1
CASGETQGAGKSTEAFF
TGCGCCAGCGGAGAGACACAGGGGGCAGGAAAGTCCACTGAAGCTTTCTTT
>NA|TRBJ2-5|13|TRBV18|NA
CASSPRTEETQYF
TGTGCCAGCTCCCCTCGGACGGAGGAGACCCAGTACTTC
>NA|TRBJ2-7|15|TRBV20-1|TRBD1
CSARDFGTGTYEQYF
TGCAGTGCTAGAGATTTTGGGACAGGAACCTACGAGCAGTACTTC
>NA|TRBJ1-2|12|TRBV20-1|NA
CSAWWEVYGYTF
TGCAGTGCTTGGTGGGAGGTATATGGCTACACCTTC
>NA|TRBJ2-3|13|TRBV18|NA
CASSPQGGDTQYF
TGTGCCAGCTCACCACAGGGTGGAGATACGCAGTATTTT
>once|TRBJ2-5|15|TRBV5-1|NA
CASSLTVNRRETQYF
TGCGCCAGCAGCTTAACAGTAAACCGAAGAGAGACCCAGTACTTC
>NA|TRBJ2-5|14|TRBV28|TRBD1
CASSPTGARETQYF
TGTGCCAGCAGCCCCACAGGGGCCAGAGAGACCCAGTACTTC
>NA|TRBJ2-3|17|TRBV11-3|TRBD2
CASSLGASGSSTDTQYF
TGTGCCAGCAGCTTAGGGGCTAGCGGGAGTTCCACAGATACGCAGTATTTT
>NA|TRBJ2-1|12|TRBV29-1|NA
CNEGDRDNEQFF
TGCAACGAAGGGGACCGCGACAATGAGCAGTTCTTC
>NA|TRBJ2-7|14|TRBV20-1|TRBD2
CSAVGLAGIHEQYF
TGCAGTGCTGTAGGACTAGCGGGAATCCACGAGCAGTACTTC
>NA|TRBJ1-2|12|TRBV20-1|NA
CSAEDRPYGYTF
TGCAGTGCTGAAGACAGGCCCTATGGCTACACCTTC
>once|TRBJ1-5|18|TRBV25-1|NA
CASSSEGQDVRSNQPQHF
TGTGCCAGCAGCAGTGAGGGTCAGGATGTCCGTAGCAATCAGCCCCAGCATTTT
>NA|TRBJ2-7|13|TRBV7-9|NA
CASRPGPSSEQYF
TGTGCCAGCAGACCGGGACCCTCCTCCGAGCAGTACTTC
>NA|TRBJ1-1|12|TRBV12-3/TRBV12-4|TRBD1
CASVHQGGEAFF
TGTGCCAGCGTCCACCAGGGGGGCGAAGCTTTCTTT
>few|TRBJ2-3|14|TRBV7-7|NA
CASSLDRGTDTQYF
TGTGCTAGCAGCCTAGATCGGGGCACAGATACGCAGTATTTT
>NA|TRBJ1-5|14|TRBV12-3/TRBV12-4|TRBD1
CASSWGQSNQPQHF
TGTGCCAGCAGCTGGGGACAGAGTAATCAGCCCCAGCATTTT
>NA|TRBJ2-3|14|TRBV10-3|TRBD2
CAISGTSGTDTQYF
TGTGCCATCAGTGGGACTAGCGGGACAGATACGCAGTATTTT
>NA|TRBJ2-3|14|TRBV19|TRBD2
CASGLAAYTDTQYF
TGTGCATCAGGACTAGCGGCTTACACAGATACGCAGTATTTT
>NA|TRBJ1-1|14|TRBV25-1|NA
CASSGKGMNTEAFF
TGTGCCAGCAGCGGGAAGGGGATGAACACTGAAGCTTTCTTT
>NA|TRBJ2-7|15|TRBV28|TRBD1
CASSLGDRGRDEQYF
TGTGCCAGCAGTTTAGGGGACAGGGGGCGCGACGAGCAGTACTTC
>NA|TRBJ1-2|11|TRBV30|NA
CAWSDFYGYTF
TGTGCCTGGAGTGATTTCTATGGCTACACCTTC
>NA|TRBJ2-7|15|TRBV7-9|TRBD2
CASSSGLAAFYEQYF
TGTGCCAGCAGTTCGGGACTAGCGGCCTTCTACGAGCAGTACTTC
>NA|TRBJ2-3|13|TRBV12-3/TRBV12-4|TRBD1
CASSLVDRGTQYF
TGTGCCAGCAGTTTAGTGGACAGGGGGACGCAGTATTTT
>once|TRBJ1-1|14|TRBV3-1|TRBD1
CASSQTGGSNEAFF
TGTGCCAGCAGCCAGACAGGGGGCTCCAATGAAGCTTTCTTT
>NA|TRBJ2-5|12|TRBV12-5|NA
CASRPNQGTQYF
TGTGCTAGTCGCCCTAATCAAGGGACCCAGTACTTC
>NA|TRBJ2-7|12|TRBV7-7|TRBD1
CASSRGQGEQYF
TGTGCTAGCAGCCGCGGACAGGGCGAGCAGTACTTC
>NA|TRBJ2-4|18|TRBV3-1|NA
CASSHSWTGRMAKNIQYF
TGTGCCAGCAGCCACTCTTGGACGGGGCGAATGGCCAAAAACATTCAGTACTTC
>NA|TRBJ1-1|21|TRBV15|NA
CATSSAQGSGGKGLMNTEAFF
TGTGCCACCAGCAGCGCCCAGGGTTCGGGGGGCAAGGGCCTAATGAACACTGAAGCTTTCTTT
>NA|TRBJ2-5|14|TRBV4-1|NA
CASSPNRYQETQYF
TGCGCCAGCAGCCCTAACCGGTACCAAGAGACCCAGTACTTC
>NA|TRBJ1-2|17|TRBV7-9|NA
CASSLGTGKGAANGYTF
TGTGCCAGCAGCCTAGGGACTGGGAAAGGCGCGGCGAATGGCTACACCTTC
>NA|TRBJ2-7|15|TRBV5-1|NA
CASSGSSAGSYEQYF
TGCGCCAGCAGTGGATCCTCGGCAGGGTCCTACGAGCAGTACTTC
>NA|TRBJ1-2|12|TRBV30|NA
CAGTISVWGYTF
TGTGCCGGGACTATTAGTGTTTGGGGCTACACCTTC
>NA|TRBJ2-4|16|TRBV29-1|NA
CSVEEAPSLAKNIQYF
TGCAGCGTTGAAGAGGCTCCGTCCTTAGCCAAAAACATTCAGTACTTC
>once|TRBJ1-3|14|TRBV29-1|NA
CSVVVVGAGNTIYF
TGCAGCGTTGTAGTGGTTGGGGCTGGAAACACCATATATTTT
>NA|TRBJ2-1|13|TRBV28|TRBD1
CASSQGQYNEQFF
TGTGCCAGCAGTCAGGGACAGTACAATGAGCAGTTCTTC
>NA|TRBJ1-5|17|TRBV28|NA
CASSTNRGTGRNQPQHF
TGTGCCAGCAGTACGAATAGGGGAACGGGTAGGAATCAGCCCCAGCATTTT
>NA|TRBJ2-7|15|TRBV7-9|NA
CASSLRGSGAYEQYF
TGTGCCAGCAGTCTTAGGGGCTCGGGGGCCTACGAGCAGTACTTC
>NA|TRBJ2-3|12|TRBV30|NA
CAWDKEADTQYF
TGTGCCTGGGACAAAGAGGCAGATACGCAGTATTTT
>NA|TRBJ2-2|14|TRBV7-3|NA
CASTPGGGTGELFF
TGTGCCAGCACCCCAGGGGGGGGAACCGGGGAGCTGTTTTTT
>NA|TRBJ2-5|13|TRBV20-1|NA
CSARIPGEETQYF
TGCAGTGCTAGGATCCCAGGGGAAGAGACCCAGTACTTC
>NA|TRBJ2-7|14|TRBV7-7|TRBD1
CASSLRQGSYEQYF
TGTGCTAGCAGCTTACGACAGGGCTCCTACGAGCAGTACTTC
>NA|TRBJ2-3|16|TRBV15|TRBD2
CATSREVGRLPDTQYF
TGTGCCACCAGCAGAGAAGTCGGGAGGCTCCCAGATACGCAGTATTTT
>NA|TRBJ2-7|14|TRBV7-9|NA
CATSLIPGSNEQYF
TGTGCGACCAGCTTAATCCCAGGCAGCAACGAGCAGTACTTC
>NA|TRBJ2-7|14|TRBV20-1|TRBD2
CSAPGLAGAGEQYF
TGCAGTGCTCCGGGACTAGCGGGAGCTGGGGAGCAGTACTTC
>NA|TRBJ2-3|13|TRBV7-9|NA
CASSLPATDTQYF
TGTGCCAGCAGCTTACCGGCAACAGATACGCAGTATTTT
>once|TRBJ2-7|13|TRBV27|NA
CASSTPPGGEQYF
TGTGCCAGCAGCACCCCCCCTGGGGGGGAGCAGTACTTC
>NA|TRBJ1-1|14|TRBV24-1|TRBD1
CATRPGQGATEAFF
TGTGCCACCAGACCGGGACAGGGGGCCACTGAAGCTTTCTTT
>NA|TRBJ2-3|15|TRBV20-1|TRBD2
CSATAGGDAADTQYF
TGCAGTGCTACCGCGGGGGGGGATGCTGCAGATACGCAGTATTTT